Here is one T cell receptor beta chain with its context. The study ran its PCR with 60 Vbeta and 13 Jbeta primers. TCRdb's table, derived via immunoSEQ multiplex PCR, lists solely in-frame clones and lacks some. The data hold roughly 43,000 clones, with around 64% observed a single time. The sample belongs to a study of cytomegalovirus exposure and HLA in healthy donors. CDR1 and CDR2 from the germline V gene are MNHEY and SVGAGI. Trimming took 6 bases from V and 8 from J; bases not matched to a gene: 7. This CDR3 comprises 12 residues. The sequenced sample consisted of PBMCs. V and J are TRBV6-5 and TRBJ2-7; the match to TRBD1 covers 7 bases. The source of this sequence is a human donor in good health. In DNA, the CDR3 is TGTGCCAGCAGCCGGGACAGACTCCAGCAGTACTTC. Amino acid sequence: CASSRDRLQQYF.